This record covers a single T cell receptor (beta chain). The data belong to a study of blood T cell repertoires in COVID-19. Across the whole study: The United States, Italy and Spain provided the acute and convalescent COVID-19 samples. The analysed material was cDNA or gDNA that came from T cells, B-cell-depleted T cells, or PBMCs.

Germline V CDR1 and CDR2: KGHSH, LQKENI. V was clipped by 2 bases and J by 2 bases, with 7 bases between them. This CDR3 is built from 14 residues. Per the authors' pipeline: Cell counts per sample came from amplifying reference gene primers. The protocol was immunoSEQ multiplex PCR, while the TCRdb copy is restricted to in-frame clones and leaves out a portion. V, J and clone size are taken as reported in that table, and D and trimming were inferred from the DNA itself. The sample gives some 250,000 clones, about four fifths of which show up once; around 9.6% is in the top ten. The source of this sequence is a woman older than 75 with acute or convalescent COVID-19. The sequenced sample was peripheral blood. V is TRBV18 and J is TRBJ1-3; a weak D match, TRBD1 (5 bases). CDR3 sequence reads: CASSPGGAGNTIYF. The CDR3 coding sequence is TGTGCCAGCTCACCAGGAGGGGCTGGAAACACCATATATTTT.